This record concerns one T cell receptor (beta chain) sequence. Its specificity is not known. Germline lookup yields CDR1 MNHNS and CDR2 SASEGT. This CDR3 has 13 residues. The germline V and J ends were trimmed by 1 base and 5 bases, with 8 bases remaining between them. This specimen comes from a study of T cells in localized non-small cell lung cancer. Study-level results: Heterogeneity stays possible, as sequencing covered only one tumor region. Uninvolved adjacent lung showed peak T cell clonality, exceeding tumor. In adjacent lung appeared a median 57 of the top 100 tumor clones.

Profiled with immunoSEQ multiplex PCR; TCRdb holds only in-frame clones, not every one. The sample lists around 94,000 clones, about nine tenths occurring once. The chain links TRBV6-1 to TRBJ1-2; D might be TRBD1 (5 bases). Here the sequenced sample was peripheral blood, taken before any cancer treatment. This receptor was obtained from a man between 40 and 69 years old with stage I squamous cell lung carcinoma. The CDR3 DNA reads as TGTGCCAGCAGTGAAGGACAGAGGTATGGCTACACCTTC. Its translation is CASSEGQRYGYTF.